What follows describes a single T cell receptor (beta chain). This clone was seen a single time. No antigen is known for it. No per-base quality is available; no much larger clone lies one base away. This entry belongs to a study of blood T cell repertoires in COVID-19 (dated by TCRdb to 2020 to 2022). For the study in its entirety: Samples covering the acute and convalescent phases of COVID-19 were provided by collaborators in the United States, Italy and Spain. The sample metadata nearly always contained a de-identified subject ID, COVID-19 status, age in years and sex. The material from the prospective study consisted of cDNA or gDNA derived from T cells, B-cell-depleted T cells, or PBMCs. Deeply sampled blood TCRbeta repertoires from subjects exposed to, actively infected with, or recovered from COVID-19 were included in the dataset. The repertoires were made available in a free public database intended to serve as a resource for research on the immune response to SARS-CoV-2. Where available, HLA class I and class II types were taken from metadata supplied by the sample provider and were not determined by assay-based typing. Samples came from the ongoing ImmuneRACE study (first 160 participants) plus 1,254 subjects from 6 global collaborators. Here is what the overall study found, with its caveats: The quantity of clinical and demographic metadata differed by source and by participant and was supplied without curation.

Participants in the prospective study were enrolled through a virtual design, were aged about 18 to 89 years, and lived in roughly 26 United States geographic areas. In the prospective study, participants were assigned to cohorts based on the clinical history participants reported in a screening survey and a study questionnaire. Exposed participants were defined as having been in contact with someone with a PCR-confirmed or clinician-diagnosed COVID-19 case within 2 weeks of study entry. In the prospective study, whole blood, serum and a nasopharyngeal or oropharyngeal swab were collected from each participant by mobile phlebotomists. Prospective study participants could optionally give additional blood draws and questionnaires over a roughly two-month period. Blood samples from the prospective study were shipped frozen or at room temperature prior to DNA extraction. V trim: 5 bases; J trim: 5 bases; unmatched bases: 10. Measured from the cysteine to the phenylalanine, the CDR3 is 15 residues long. Just the 45-base CDR3 DNA is kept, in frame starting at base 1. CDR1 and CDR2, per the germline V gene, are LGHNT and FRNRAP.

The immunoSEQ Assay, a bias-controlled multiplex PCR, was used to amplify TCRbeta CDR3 regions from genomic DNA. Concerning the study's data processing: The number of nucleated cells in each sample was estimated from the amplification of reference gene primers within the assay. To quantify the absolute abundance of each unique TCRbeta CDR3 rearrangement, sequence reads were collapsed and filtered. For each sample, productive Simpson clonality was calculated as the square root of Simpson's diversity index across productive rearrangements. Entries here come from immuneACCESS through TCRdb and include only in-frame sequences with V and J called. Some clones fail to appear in such tables; in the studies checked, an unresolved V gene covers under half of the shortfall, and the cause of the remainder is unknown. V, J and clone size reflect that table, while D and trimming were determined from the DNA. The sample profile shows about 150,000 clones; around 90% of them were found once. Approximately 3.8% of the sample lies in the top ten.

This clonotype originated in a middle-aged woman who had been exposed to COVID-19. The sequenced material came from PBMCs or T cells enriched from blood (not recorded which). Recombination connected TRBV12-5 to TRBJ1-2; 8 bases in the middle match TRBD1. The sequenced DNA: TGTGCTAGTGGTAGCAGGGGGCGATCTGAGTATGGCTACACCTTC. The translation is CASGSRGRSEYGYTF.